This TCR beta chain was captured in a study of a mutant IDH1 vaccine in newly diagnosed glioma. Profiled with immunoSEQ multiplex PCR; TCRdb holds only in-frame clones, not every one. The sample shows some 64,000 clones, approximately 84% of them seen only once. On this clone: Its antigen is not identified.

Time point given: week 11, during vaccination. With topical imiquimod, each dose of the vaccine consisted of 300 ug of mutant IDH1 20-mer peptide. Trimming took 0 bases from V and 2 from J, leaving 12 bases between them. Germline V gives CDR1 SGDLS, CDR2 YYNGEE. This CDR3 contains 15 residues. Sequencing used PBMCs, obtained from a glioma patient whose treatment included an IDH1 peptide vaccine. The chain joins TRBV9 to TRBJ2-7; no firm D call. This sequence was found in a woman between 50 and 59 years old with glioma. The CDR3 here is CASSVGASSTYEQYF. Written as DNA, the CDR3 is TGTGCCAGCAGCGTAGGGGCTTCCTCGACCTACGAGCAGTACTTC.